Each of the 27 T cell receptor delta chains below was sequenced from the same sample in a study of DNA immune sequencing with unique molecular identifiers. All 8 TRDV and 4 TRDJ genes were targeted in 32-plex amplification of genomic DNA. Adapter PCR followed 3 barcoding PCR cycles that attached a 12-nucleotide UMI. TCRdb called clones anew from the multiplex PCR reads with CATT. The sample holds 1,500 to 2,000 delta-chain clones, 5% to 7.5% seen once. The sample taken for sequencing was gamma-delta T cells from buffy coat blood. All receptors derive from a human donor in good health.

The table lists this clone with a few counts. The TCRdb protein comes from a much larger clone and disagrees with this DNA's translation at residue 8, likely due to a read error; the protein given here is derived from the DNA. The rearrangement joins TRDV2 to TRDJ1, with TRDD3 matching over 7 bases. This CDR3 has 17 residues. Trimming cost V 3 bases and J 1 base; bases outside gene matches: 13. Germline V lookup: CDR1 GEAIGNYY, CDR2 EKD. CDR3 sequence (DNA): TGTGCCTGTGACCCACTGGGGTATACAATCTCCACCGATAAACTCATCTTT. As protein: CACDPLGYTISTDKLIF.

This clone was detected only a few times. This DNA's translation and the protein TCRdb lists, from a much larger clone, do not match at residue 18, likely due to a read error; the protein shown is translated from the DNA. The V and J genes are TRDV2 and TRDJ3; 13 nucleotides align to TRDD3. The CDR3 has 21 residues. Germline V gene sequence: CDR1 GEAIGNYY, CDR2 EKD. The CDR3 coding sequence is TGTGCCTGTGACAGCGTACTGGGGGATACGTCCGGCTCCTGGGACACCCGACATATGTTTTTC. Its protein is CACDSVLGDTSGSWDTRHMFF.

A note on this clone: A far larger clone differs by one base, so this is likely a read error. The sample has other DNA sequences that encode this CDR3 too. The V gene is TRDV1, the J gene TRDJ1; TRDD3 aligns across 13 bases. No J gene was available from TCRdb, and it was assigned here by a germline match of the DNA. The V gene end was trimmed by 2 bases and the J gene end by 4 bases; junction bases not matched to a gene: 34. The CDR3 runs 26 residues. Germline loops: CDR1 TSWWSYY, CDR2 QGS. The CDR3 reads CALGESAPYHPPHWGIRGIPLDKLIF. In DNA, the CDR3 is TGTGCTCTTGGGGAATCGGCCCCCTACCACCCCCCACACTGGGGGATACGCGGCATACCTCTCGATAAACTCATCTTT.

Concerning this clone: TCRdb shows a much larger clone's protein in place of this DNA's translation, and the two differ at residue 6, likely through a read error; the protein shown is translated from the DNA. This chain joins TRDV2 and TRDJ1, with 10 bases that match TRDD3. J was trimmed by 7 bases and V by 2 bases; bases with no gene match: 9. Germline V gene data show CDR1 as GEAIGNYY and CDR2 as EKD. The CDR3 sequence is 15 residues long. CDR3: CACDKLGDTGPKLIF. The CDR3 DNA reads as TGTGCCTGTGACAAGTTGGGGGATACTGGCCCTAAACTCATCTTT.

In regard to this clone: TCRdb's entry gives the protein of a much larger clone, which mismatches this DNA's translation at residue 15, likely from a read error; the protein reported here is translated from the DNA. This chain uses TRDV2 with TRDJ3; TRDD3 is a possible D gene (5 bases). Looked up from germline, CDR1 is GEAIGNYY and CDR2 is EKD. The CDR3 sequence is 20 residues long. CDR3: CACDPVDHSIPPWDIRQMFF. CDR3 bases: TGTGCCTGTGACCCTGTCGACCATTCGATACCGCCCTGGGACATCCGACAGATGTTTTTC.

This clone has a handful of counts. TCRdb's entry gives the protein of a much larger clone, which mismatches this DNA's translation at residue 15, likely from a read error; the protein reported here is translated from the DNA. DNA of the CDR3: TGTGCCTGTGACTCCGTTACTGGGGGAGGATACACCGATAAACACATCTTT. As protein: CACDSVTGGGYTDKHIF. The chain couples TRDV2 to TRDJ1; 9 nucleotides align to TRDD3. Germline loops: CDR1 GEAIGNYY, CDR2 EKD. CDR3 length: 17 residues.

As concerns this clone: This likely reflects a read error, since a far larger clone is one base away. Other DNA sequences from this sample encode an identical CDR3 as well. The chain couples TRDV2 to TRDJ3; 9 nucleotides line up with TRDD3. Germline CDR1 and CDR2: GEAIGNYY and EKD. V lost 2 bases to trimming and J lost 0 bases; unmatched junction nucleotides: 13. CDR3 length equals 21 residues. For the CDR3, the DNA is TGTGCCTGTGACAGCGTACTTGGGGATACGTCCGGCTCCTGGGACACCCGACAGATGTTTTTC. Its protein product is CACDSVLGDTSGSWDTRQMFF.

As to this clone: A read error likely explains why the TCRdb protein, taken from a much larger clone, differs from this DNA's translation at residue 3; the protein shown is translated from the DNA. The chain recombines TRDV2 with TRDJ1; D ambiguous. Trimming left V 9 bases short and J 3 bases short, with 22 bases between. The CDR3 has 15 amino acids. In germline, CDR1 is GEAIGNYY, CDR2 EKD. CDR3 amino acids: CARLVSRTRADKLIF. The DNA for the CDR3 is TGTGCCCGTTTGGTATCCCGTACGAGGGCCGATAAACTCATCTTT.

This clone is classed as large. Other nucleotide sequences from this sample produce the same CDR3. The rearrangement joins TRDV2 to TRDJ3, with D possibly being TRDD3 (6 bases). CDR1 and CDR2 (germline): GEAIGNYY, EKD. The CDR3 has 20 amino acids. Trimming shortened V by 0 bases and J by 1 base, and 18 bases separated the two germline ends. In nucleotides, the CDR3 is TGTGCCTGTGACACCGTCTGGGGCACCTCGAGGTCCTGGGACACCCGACAGATGTTTTTC. Its translation is CACDTVWGTSRSWDTRQMFF.

This clone was recorded a few times. The likely explanation is a read error, given a far larger clone one base away. The same CDR3 is also encoded by other DNA sequences in this sample. V is TRDV2 and J is TRDJ1; 9 bases match TRDD2. Germline values: CDR1 GEAIGNYY, CDR2 EKD. This CDR3 spans 19 amino acids. The CDR3 DNA reads as TGTGCCTGTGAAAGCCTTCCTACGGAGAGTGGGATAACCACCGATAAACTTATCTTT. The encoded protein is CACESLPTESGITTDKLIF.

This clone is classed as medium-sized. The V gene is TRDV2, the J gene TRDJ3, with 10 bases fitting TRDD3. The junction had 14 bases not matched to a gene; V was cut back by 1 base and J by 0 bases. CDR1 is GEAIGNYY, CDR2 EKD, per germline. The CDR3 extends over 22 amino acids. The CDR3 region has the DNA TGTGCCTGTGACACTGGAGGTACTGGGGGATTCTCTAGCTCCTGGGACACCCGACAGATGTTTTTC. It specifies CACDTGGTGGFSSSWDTRQMFF.

In the case of this clone: TCRdb's protein for this DNA is that of a much larger clone and differs from the translation at residue 8, likely a read error; the protein shown is the DNA translation. This chain uses TRDV2 with TRDJ1; 7 nucleotides match TRDD3. Germline CDR1 and CDR2: GEAIGNYY and EKD. There are 13 residues in the CDR3. V gave up 2 bases and J gave up 8 bases; unmatched junction bases: 7. For the CDR3, the DNA is TGTGCCTGTGACAACCTGGGGGTCGACAAACTCATCTTT. Translation gives CACDNLGVDKLIF.

In its sample, this clone was seen a few times. A far larger clone is just one base off, so this is likely a read error. The same CDR3 can be traced to other DNA sequences in this sample. The J gene is TRDJ1, the V gene TRDV1; 8 positions agree with TRDD2. Here the J gene came from matching the DNA to germline, since TCRdb omits it. Per germline, CDR1 TSWWSYY and CDR2 QGS. This CDR3 is 30 amino acids long. The CDR3 here is CALGEQGPSPSYPWKGYWGFTPTYTDKLIF. The CDR3 nucleotides are TGTGCTCTTGGCGAACAAGGGCCCTCGCCTTCCTATCCGTGGAAGGGCTATTGGGGGTTCACGCCCACATACACCGATAAACTCATCTTT.

In its sample, this clone was seen a few times. A far larger clone is off by one base, so a read error is likely. V usage is TRDV1 and J usage is TRDJ1; D unresolved. Germline CDR1 TSWWSYY, CDR2 QGS. This CDR3 spans 11 amino acids. The V and J ends lost 8 bases and 3 bases respectively, with 7 bases between them. The CDR3 DNA sequence: TGTGCTCTTTATTACTCCGATAAACTCATCTTT. Protein: CALYYSDKLIF.

Regarding this clone: This likely came from a read error, as a far larger clone is one base away. The same CDR3 can be traced to other DNA sequences in this sample. The genes are TRDV2 and TRDJ1, with 12 bases lining up with TRDD3. This CDR3 region has 20 residues. With 1 base clipped from V and 1 base from J, the junction kept 15 bases outside the gene matches. CDR1 and CDR2 (germline): GEAIGNYY, EKD. This CDR3 reads CACDTLGWGIRQSSTDKLIF. The DNA of the CDR3 is TGTGCCTGTGACACGCTTGGCTGGGGGATACGGCAATCGAGCACCGATAAACTCATCTTT.

This clone has a handful of counts. A read error likely explains this, since a far larger clone differs by one base. The rearrangement uses TRDV2 and TRDJ1, with 13 bases matching TRDD3. The CDR3 has 19 residues. Germline V gene lookup returns CDR1 GEAIGNYY and CDR2 EKD. CDR3 in amino acids: CACDTLLGDTQAYTDILIF. CDR3 nucleotides: TGTGCCTGTGACACATTACTGGGGGATACGCAGGCGTACACCGATATACTCATCTTT.

With regard to this clone: This DNA translates differently at residue 3 from the TCRdb protein, which is that of a much larger clone; a read error is likely, and the protein shown is the DNA's own translation. The rearrangement uses TRDV2 and TRDJ2, with a weak D call TRDD3 (6 bases). The CDR3 is 15 amino acids. Germline V lookup: CDR1 GEAIGNYY, CDR2 EKD. CDR3 sequence: CAYDEVGGLTAQLFF. In nucleotides, the CDR3 is TGTGCCTATGACGAAGTGGGGGGCCTGACAGCACAACTCTTCTTT.

Concerning this clone itself: Only one base separates this from a far larger clonotype, so it likely reflects a read error. V usage is TRDV2 and J usage is TRDJ1; 10 bases are shared with TRDD3. Germline V gene sequence: CDR1 GEAIGNYY, CDR2 EKD. This CDR3 is built from 19 residues. The CDR3 coding sequence is TGTGCCTGTGACACTGTTCTTCGTACTGGGGGATCCCCTACCGTTAAACTCATCTTT. It yields the protein CACDTVLRTGGSPTVKLIF.

On this clone itself: A far larger clone is a single base away, which makes a read error likely. The sample carries other DNA sequences with the same CDR3. V and J are TRDV1 and TRDJ1; 8 bases fit TRDD2. TCRdb offers no J gene call, so here the DNA was matched to germline to obtain one. Trimming removed 1 base from V and 0 bases from J; junction bases left unmatched: 46. This CDR3 has 30 amino acids. Germline V gene sequence: CDR1 TSWWSYY, CDR2 QGS. The CDR3 protein is CALGEQGPSPSYPWKGYWGFTPTYTDKLIF. In DNA, the CDR3 is TGTGCTCTTGGGGAACAAGGGCCCTCGCCTTCCTATCCGTGGAAGGGCTATTGGGGGTTCACGCCCACTTACACCGATAAACTCATCTTT.

This clone was found a few times. One base separates it from a far larger clone, so it is likely a read error. The chain uses TRDV1 and TRDJ1; the D gene is possibly TRDD3 (5 bases). TCRdb lists no J gene, so it was determined here by aligning the DNA to germline. This CDR3 has 23 residues. V lost 0 bases, J lost 4 bases, and 36 bases lay in between. CDR1 is TSWWSYY and CDR2 is QGS in the germline V gene. CDR3 DNA: TGTGCTCTTGGGGAACTAGAGGCGTTGCCTATTTGGGGTTGGACATCGTACATCGATAAACTCATCTTT. Its translation: CALGELEALPIWGWTSYIDKLIF.

The rearrangement uses TRDV1 and TRDJ1; TRDD3 matches 11 bases. Here the J gene came from matching the DNA to germline, since TCRdb omits it. The CDR3 contains 21 residues. J gave up 0 bases and V 3 bases, and 18 bases lay outside the gene matches. Per the germline V gene, CDR1 is TSWWSYY and CDR2 is QGS. CDR3 sequence reads: CALGDRFLPYWGIGYTDKLIF. The CDR3 DNA sequence: TGTGCTCTTGGGGATCGATTCCTACCCTACTGGGGGATAGGGTACACCGATAAACTCATCTTT.

By its share, this clone is medium-sized (0.01 to 0.1%). A read error is the likely source, as a far larger clone sits one nucleotide away. This chain uses TRDV1 with TRDJ1; 9 bases line up with TRDD3. Here the J gene was assigned by germline matching of the DNA, as TCRdb has none. Germline CDR1 and CDR2: TSWWSYY and QGS. J gave up 0 bases and V 7 bases, and 33 bases lay outside the gene matches. CDR3 length equals 24 residues. The CDR3 DNA is TGTGCTCTTGTGGTGTCCCCCCTTGGCCCTGGGGATACGAGTACCCCTCCGTACACCGATAAACTCATCTTT. This codes for CALVVSPLGPGDTSTPPYTDKLIF.

For this clone: The protein TCRdb gives is from a much larger clone and does not agree with this DNA's translation at residue 5, likely a read error; the protein shown here comes from the DNA. The V and J genes are TRDV1 and TRDJ1; 9 bases align to TRDD3. The J gene is not listed in TCRdb, so it was assigned here from a DNA match to germline. V was pared by 3 bases and J by 0 bases, with 29 bases of the junction left unmatched. The CDR3 extends over 24 amino acids. Germline V gene sequence: CDR1 TSWWSYY, CDR2 QGS. In DNA form, the CDR3 reads TGTGCTCTTGGGGAGTCCCCCCTTGGCCCTGGGGATACGAGTACCCCTCCGTACACCGATAAACTCATCTTT. It translates to CALGESPLGPGDTSTPPYTDKLIF.

To note about this clone: With a far larger clone one base away, a read error is the likely cause. The CDR3 nucleotides are TGTGCTCTTGGGGAACTAGAGGCGTTGCCTATTTGGGGTTGGACATCGTACTCCGATAAACTCATCTTT. This translates into CALGELEALPIWGWTSYSDKLIF. The chain employs TRDV1 and TRDJ1, with D maybe TRDD3 (5 bases). The J gene was missing in TCRdb and was found by matching the end of the DNA to germline. V was clipped by 0 bases and J by 3 bases, with 35 bases between them. Per germline, CDR1 TSWWSYY and CDR2 QGS. The CDR3 has 23 residues.

As for this clone: TCRdb has a much larger clone's protein, which differs at residue 11 from the translation of this DNA, likely because of a read error; what is shown is the protein translated from the DNA. The CDR3 reads CACDSISSTGEKTDKLIF. Here the CDR3 DNA reads TGTGCCTGTGACTCCATCTCGAGTACTGGGGAAAAGACCGATAAACTCATCTTT. The chain combines TRDV2 with TRDJ1; 7 bases are shared with TRDD3. Trimming took 3 bases from V and 2 from J; bases not matched to a gene: 17. Germline CDR1 is GEAIGNYY and CDR2 is EKD. This CDR3 region has 18 residues.

This clone was picked up a small number of times. Sequence at one end of the junction differs from germline and may be a read error. The CDR3, as DNA: TGTGCTCTTGGGGAACTATCCTTCCTACTTCGGCAAGGGGGATACGGCACCTATAAACTCATCTTT. Amino acids: CALGELSFLLRQGGYGTYKLIF. This rearrangement joins TRDV1 to TRDJ1, with D tentatively TRDD3 (10 bases). The J gene, left out of TCRdb, was set here by checking the DNA against germline. Per the germline V gene, CDR1 is TSWWSYY and CDR2 is QGS. The CDR3 extends over 22 amino acids.

Only a few counts were recorded for this clone. The protein that TCRdb holds for this DNA derives from a much larger clone and differs from the translated DNA at residue 5, which likely indicates a read error; the protein shown here is translated from the DNA. Other DNA sequences in this specimen translate into the identical CDR3. The V gene is TRDV1, the J gene TRDJ1; 13 nucleotides align to TRDD3. TCRdb supplies no J gene; here it was assigned by aligning the nucleotide sequence to germline. The CDR3 has 26 residues. From germline, CDR1 is TSWWSYY and CDR2 QGS. After removal of 3 bases from V and 4 bases from J, the junction contained 35 bases not matched to a gene. The DNA for the CDR3 is TGTGCTCTTGGGGACTCGGCCCCCTACCACCCCCCTCACTGGGGGATACGCGGCATACCTCTCGATAAACTCATCTTT. Its translation: CALGDSAPYHPPHWGIRGIPLDKLIF.